These 22 T cell receptor beta chains came from one sample sequenced in a study of cytomegalovirus exposure and HLA in healthy donors. The primer mix had 60 Vbeta and 13 Jbeta primers. Sequenced by immunoSEQ multiplex PCR; TCRdb stores in-frame clones only, minus some. Its clone listing holds 30,000 to 45,000 clones. Sequencing was done on a sample of PBMCs. Every receptor here comes from a man aged 35-49 years in good health and CMV-seropositive.

V usage is TRBV5-8 and J usage is TRBJ2-7, with a possible D match to TRBD1 (6 bases). From germline, CDR1 is SGHTS and CDR2 YDEGEE. Trimming left V 2 bases short and J 2 bases short, with 14 bases between. This CDR3 region has 15 residues. Written as DNA, the CDR3 is TGTGCCAGCAGCTTTGCCCTTGGGGGCCCCTACGAGCAGTACTTC. As protein: CASSFALGGPYEQYF.

The chain links TRBV19 to TRBJ2-5; TRBD1 might be the D (5 bases). Germline CDR1 LNHDA, CDR2 SQIVND (reference sequence). This CDR3 is 13 amino acids long. The V end lost 5 bases, the J end lost 2 bases, and 9 bases lay between the germline ends. CDR3: CASSPRQQETQYF. In DNA, the CDR3 is TGTGCCAGTAGTCCGCGACAGCAAGAGACCCAGTACTTC. The variable domain in full, completed from reference TRBV19 and TRBJ2-5, reads DGGITQSPKYLFRKEGQNVTLSCEQNLNHDAMYWYRQDPGQGLRLIYYSQIVNDFQKGDIAEGYSVSREKKESFPLTVTSAQKNPTAFYLCASSPRQQETQYFGPGTRLLVL.

The V call is TRBV7-2, the J call TRBJ2-3; TRBD1 agrees at 7 bases. The CDR3 sequence is 14 residues long. The J segment lost 6 bases and the V segment lost 6 bases, leaving 9 bases of the junction unmatched. Per germline, CDR1 SGHTA and CDR2 FQGNSA. CDR3 loop: CASRSTGLVDTQYF. Here the CDR3 DNA reads TGTGCCAGCAGGTCGACAGGGCTGGTGGATACGCAGTATTTT.

The chain links TRBV2 to TRBJ2-7; D is possibly TRBD2 (8 bases). Germline V gene data show CDR1 as SNHLY and CDR2 as FYNNEI. The V end lost 10 bases, the J end lost 3 bases, and 22 bases lay between the germline ends. CDR3 length: 15 amino acids. In DNA form, the CDR3 reads TGTGCCAAAGGACTAGCCCAGGGGGTGGTCTACGAGCAGTACTTC. This encodes CAKGLAQGVVYEQYF.

The chain has TRBV30 and TRBJ1-1; D is undetermined. Germline loops: CDR1 GTSNPN, CDR2 SVGIG (reference sequence). Deletions cut 3 bases from V and 4 bases from J, with 6 bases between. The CDR3 has 11 residues. In nucleotides, the CDR3 is TGTGCCTGGAGACTTATCACTGAAGCTTTCTTT. Translated, it gives CAWRLITEAFF.

V gene TRBV6-1 combines with J gene TRBJ2-7, with D possibly TRBD1 on 5 matching bases. Trimming cost V 2 bases and J 5 bases, with 7 bases left between them. The CDR3 has 12 amino acids. Germline CDR1 and CDR2: MNHNS and SASEGT. CDR3 in DNA: TGTGCCAGCAGTGAACAGGGCCACGAGCAGTACTTC. Amino acid sequence: CASSEQGHEQYF.

A note on this clone: The junction departs from the called germline gene at one end, perhaps through a read error. The V and J genes are TRBV5-3 and TRBJ2-7; TRBD1 aligns across 10 bases. TRBV5-3 is an ORF; its function is uncertain. CDR3 size: 12 residues. CDR3 residues: CARSAWDRGFRF. As DNA, the CDR3 is TGTGCCAGAAGCGCCTGGGACAGGGGATTCCGCTTC.

This rearrangement joins TRBV7-3 to TRBJ2-1, with 10 bases lining up with TRBD2. Germline CDR1 is SGHTA and CDR2 is FQGTGA. Unmatched junction bases numbered 4, after V lost 1 base and J lost 10 bases. This CDR3 has 14 residues. The CDR3 DNA is TGTGCCAGCAGCTTAAGGGCTAGCGGGAGAGAGCAGTTCTTC. It specifies CASSLRASGREQFF.

V and J are TRBV25-1 and TRBJ2-7; D gene uncertain. CDR1 is MGHDK, CDR2 SYGVNS, per germline. The CDR3 covers 11 residues. The V end was cut by 5 bases, the J end by 4 bases, with 6 bases between. The CDR3 DNA reads TGTGCCAGCAGTTACTCTTACGAGCAGTACTTC. This translates into CASSYSYEQYF.

The chain recombines TRBV11-3 with TRBJ2-5; D perhaps matches TRBD2 (6 bases). The CDR3 contains 13 residues. Per germline, CDR1 SGHNT and CDR2 YENEEA. Deletions cut 5 bases from V and 4 bases from J, with 11 bases between. The CDR3 DNA is TGTGCCAGCAGCCCAACTAGCCGAGAGACCCAGTACTTC. Encoded protein: CASSPTSRETQYF. Together with reference TRBV11-3 and TRBJ2-5, the CDR3 gives the full variable domain: EAGVVQSPRYKIIEKKQPVAFWCNPISGHNTLYWYLQNLGQGPELLIRYENEEAVDDSQLPKDRFSAERLKGVDSTLKIQPAELGDSAVYLCASSPTSRETQYFGPGTRLLVL.

This rearrangement joins TRBV7-9 to TRBJ1-1; D possibly corresponds to TRBD1 (5 bases). The germline gives CDR1 SEHNR, CDR2 FQNEAQ (reference sequence). CDR3 length: 12 amino acids. The ends were cut back, 2 bases at V and 6 bases at J, with 7 bases in the middle. Here the CDR3 reads CASSLQGSEAFF. CDR3 nucleotide sequence: TGTGCCAGCAGCTTACAGGGCTCTGAAGCTTTCTTT.

V gene TRBV6-5 combines with J gene TRBJ2-1, with 7 bases lining up with TRBD2. Germline V CDR1 and CDR2: MNHEY, SVGAGI. V lost 0 bases and J lost 5; bases outside the gene matches: 7. This CDR3 is built from 16 residues. The CDR3 nucleotides are TGTGCCAGCAGTTACTCGGGCGGGAGTTTCAACAATGAGCAGTTCTTC. Protein: CASSYSGGSFNNEQFF.

The chain combines TRBV4-3 with TRBJ2-7; 11 bases align to TRBD2. The V segment lost 0 bases and the J segment 2 bases; nucleotides outside the gene matches: 9. Per germline, CDR1 LGHNA and CDR2 YSLEER. This CDR3 region has 18 residues. The CDR3 sequence: CASSQDPLAGGTAYEQYF. The CDR3 DNA follows: TGCGCCAGCAGCCAAGATCCCCTAGCGGGAGGCACAGCCTACGAGCAGTACTTC.

The chain has TRBV28 and TRBJ1-2, with 8 bases aligning to TRBD1. Germline CDR1 and CDR2: MDHEN and SYDVKM. Trimming took 6 bases from V and 2 from J; bases not matched to a gene: 8. The CDR3 covers 15 residues. CDR3 loop: CASSYRGGVNYGYTF. CDR3 in DNA: TGTGCCAGCAGCTACAGGGGGGGCGTCAACTATGGCTACACCTTC.

This sequence joins TRBV19 and TRBJ1-1, with 8 bases matching TRBD1. The CDR3 spans 17 residues. J lost 0 bases, V lost 5 bases, and 11 bases had no gene match. Germline lookup yields CDR1 LNHDA and CDR2 SQIVND (reference sequence). The CDR3 nucleotides are TGTGCCAGTAGTTCCCAGGGGGCGCAGGGTTTGAACACTGAAGCTTTCTTT. Translated: CASSSQGAQGLNTEAFF.

The V call is TRBV5-1, the J call TRBJ2-2; D unresolved. Per germline, CDR1 SGHRS and CDR2 YFSETQ. V was cut by 0 bases and J by 2 bases, with 8 bases left in between. The CDR3 runs 15 residues. CDR3 coding DNA: TGCGCCAGCAGCTTGGGCCCCACAAACACCGGGGAGCTGTTTTTT. Translating it yields CASSLGPTNTGELFF.

The chain is built from TRBV7-3 and TRBJ2-1, with a weak D call TRBD2 (5 bases). The CDR3 runs 14 residues. The V gene's germline CDR1 is SGHTA and CDR2 FQGTGA. The ends were cut back, 6 bases at V and 5 bases at J, with 14 bases in the middle. CDR3 sequence reads: CASRTGPGDNEQFF. The CDR3, as DNA: TGTGCCAGCAGGACGGGCCCCGGGGACAATGAGCAGTTCTTC.

The chain carries TRBV4-1 and TRBJ2-7; 11 bases fit TRBD2. CDR1 and CDR2 (germline): MGHRA, YSYEKL. Trimming cost V 0 bases and J 4 bases; bases outside gene matches: 8. The CDR3 extends over 17 amino acids. This CDR3 is CASSQEVRGLADYEQYF. CDR3 DNA sequence: TGCGCCAGCAGCCAAGAGGTGAGGGGACTAGCGGATTACGAGCAGTACTTC.

The J gene is TRBJ2-3, the V gene TRBV7-9; weak D call: TRBD1 (6 bases). The CDR3 consists of 19 residues. With 3 bases removed from V and 1 base from J, the gap between germline ends came to 23 bases. CDR1 and CDR2 (germline): SEHNR, FQNEAQ (reference sequence). CDR3 protein: CASSFLMGASPVRTDTQYF. CDR3 sequence (DNA): TGTGCCAGCAGCTTTTTGATGGGGGCCTCTCCCGTCCGCACAGATACGCAGTATTTT.

The chain employs TRBV28 and TRBJ1-2; D gene unclear. There are 13 residues in the CDR3. CDR1 is MDHEN and CDR2 is SYDVKM in the germline V gene. Trimming removed 6 bases from V and 2 bases from J, with 10 bases in between. For the CDR3, the DNA is TGTGCCAGCAGACCAACGGGGAACTATGGCTACACCTTC. It yields the protein CASRPTGNYGYTF.

The chain recombines TRBV19 with TRBJ2-5; 9 positions agree with TRBD2. The ends lost 1 base at V and 1 base at J; junction bases unmatched: 4. This CDR3 region has 16 residues. Germline V gene sequence: CDR1 LNHDA, CDR2 SQIVND (reference sequence). CDR3 nucleotide sequence: TGTGCCAGTAGTATAGGAACTAGCGGGCGCCAAGAGACCCAGTACTTC. Protein: CASSIGTSGRQETQYF.

The J gene is TRBJ2-2, the V gene TRBV5-3; D is uncertain. TRBV5-3 is sorted into the ORF group, with uncertain function. V was cut by 8 bases and J by 8 bases, with 7 bases left in between. The CDR3 length is 10 residues. The CDR3 is CARSAGELFF. The DNA of the CDR3 is TGTGCCAGGTCCGCGGGGGAGCTGTTTTTT.